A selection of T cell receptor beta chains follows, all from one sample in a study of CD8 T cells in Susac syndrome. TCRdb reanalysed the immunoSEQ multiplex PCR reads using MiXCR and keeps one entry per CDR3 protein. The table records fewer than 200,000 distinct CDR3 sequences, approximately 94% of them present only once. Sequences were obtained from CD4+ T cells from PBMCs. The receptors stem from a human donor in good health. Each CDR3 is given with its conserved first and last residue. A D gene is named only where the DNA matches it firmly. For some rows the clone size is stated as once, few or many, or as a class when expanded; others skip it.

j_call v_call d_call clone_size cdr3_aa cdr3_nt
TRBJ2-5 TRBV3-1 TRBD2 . CASSLGLGESQETQYF TGTGCCAGCAGCCTTGGACTAGGGGAGTCCCAAGAGACCCAGTACTTC
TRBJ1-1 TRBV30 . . CACWRWQMNTEAFF TGTGCCTGCTGGCGGTGGCAGATGAACACTGAAGCTTTCTTT
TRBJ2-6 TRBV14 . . CASSFGRSAGANVLTF TGTGCCAGCAGCTTCGGGCGCTCGGCTGGGGCCAACGTCCTGACTTTC
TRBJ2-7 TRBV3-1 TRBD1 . CASSQEPTGVLSEQYF TGTGCCAGCAGCCAAGAGCCGACAGGGGTACTGAGCGAGCAGTACTTC
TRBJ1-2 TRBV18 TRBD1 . CASSLDRAGYTF TGTGCCAGCTCACTGGACAGGGCTGGCTACACCTTC
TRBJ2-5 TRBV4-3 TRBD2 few CASSQGSGRETQYF TGCGCCAGCAGCCAGGGTAGCGGGAGAGAGACCCAGTACTTC
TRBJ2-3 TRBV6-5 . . CASSKGGITQYF TGTGCCAGCAGTAAGGGGGGAATAACGCAGTATTTT
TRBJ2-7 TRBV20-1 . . CSARVRTSYEQYF TGCAGTGCTAGAGTGCGTACCTCCTACGAGCAGTACTTC
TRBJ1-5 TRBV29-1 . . CSVGGVSQPQHF TGCAGCGTGGGAGGGGTTTCTCAGCCCCAGCATTTT
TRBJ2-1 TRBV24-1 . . CATSDSLYEQFF TGTGCCACCAGTGATTCGTTGTATGAGCAGTTCTTC
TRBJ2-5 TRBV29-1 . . CSANPGSKRETQYF TGCAGCGCAAACCCGGGCTCTAAGCGGGAGACCCAGTACTTC
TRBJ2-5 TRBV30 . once CAWSVKGQETQYF TGTGCCTGGAGTGTGAAAGGGCAAGAGACCCAGTACTTC
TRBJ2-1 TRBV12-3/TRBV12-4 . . CASSLAASQEQFF TGTGCCAGCAGTTTAGCGGCTTCTCAGGAGCAGTTCTTC
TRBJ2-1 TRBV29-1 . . CSVGIGSYNEQFF TGCAGCGTTGGAATAGGTTCCTACAATGAGCAGTTCTTC
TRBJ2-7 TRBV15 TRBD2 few CATSRGLAGVFVDSYEQYF TGTGCCACCAGCAGGGGACTAGCGGGAGTATTCGTTGACTCCTACGAGCAGTACTTC
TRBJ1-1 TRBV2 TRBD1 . CASRGGTADTEAFF TGTGCCAGCAGGGGAGGGACAGCCGACACTGAAGCTTTCTTT
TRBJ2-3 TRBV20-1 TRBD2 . CSASPAGGTDTQYF TGCAGTGCATCCCCAGCGGGAGGCACAGATACGCAGTATTTT
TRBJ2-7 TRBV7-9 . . CASSPTSYEQYF TGTGCCAGCAGCCCCACTAGCTACGAGCAGTACTTC
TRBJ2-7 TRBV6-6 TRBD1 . CASSYTLLTGVAEQYF TGTGCCAGCAGTTACACCCTACTGACAGGGGTTGCCGAGCAGTACTTC
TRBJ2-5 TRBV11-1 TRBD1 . CASSSRTGEKETQYF TGTGCCAGCAGCTCCAGGACAGGGGAAAAAGAGACCCAGTACTTC
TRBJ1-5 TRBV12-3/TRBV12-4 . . CASSLVGDDQPQHF TGTGCCAGCAGTTTGGTAGGGGATGATCAGCCCCAGCATTTT
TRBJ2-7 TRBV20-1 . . CSALMSSYEQYF TGCAGTGCACTAATGAGCTCCTACGAGCAGTACTTC
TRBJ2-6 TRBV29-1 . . CSVEWWGANVLTF TGCAGCGTTGAATGGTGGGGGGCCAACGTCCTGACTTTC
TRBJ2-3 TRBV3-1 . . CASSQGQGLDTQYF TGTGCCAGCAGCCAAGGGCAGGGGTTAGATACGCAGTATTTT
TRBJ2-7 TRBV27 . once CASSPLSTLYEQYF TGTGCCAGCAGTCCTCTAAGCACGTTGTACGAGCAGTACTTC
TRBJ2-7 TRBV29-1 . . CSVQGKFRTSYEQYF TGCAGCGTCCAAGGCAAGTTCCGTACCTCCTACGAGCAGTACTTC
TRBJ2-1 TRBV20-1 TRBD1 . CSAETGQRRNEQFF TGCAGTGCTGAGACGGGACAGCGTAGAAATGAGCAGTTCTTC
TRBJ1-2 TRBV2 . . CASRITEGGYTF TGTGCCAGCAGGATAACCGAGGGGGGCTACACCTTC
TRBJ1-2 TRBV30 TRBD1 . CAWSIGQGDGYTF TGTGCCTGGAGTATAGGACAGGGCGATGGCTACACCTTC
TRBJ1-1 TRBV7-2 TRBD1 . CASSSRTGLYTEAFF TGTGCCAGCAGCTCCCGGACAGGGCTGTACACTGAAGCTTTCTTT
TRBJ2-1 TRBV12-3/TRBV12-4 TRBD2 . CASTLIAGTYNEQFF TGTGCCAGCACCCTTATAGCGGGAACCTACAATGAGCAGTTCTTC
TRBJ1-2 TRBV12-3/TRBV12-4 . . CASSFSGDYGYTF TGTGCCAGCAGTTTCTCGGGGGACTATGGCTACACCTTC
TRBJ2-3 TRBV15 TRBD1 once CATTGLTDTQYF TGTGCCACGACAGGGCTCACAGATACGCAGTATTTT
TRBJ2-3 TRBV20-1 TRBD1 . CSAADRVATDTQYF TGCAGTGCCGCTGACAGGGTTGCCACAGATACGCAGTATTTT
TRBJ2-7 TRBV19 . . CASAAARTEQYF TGTGCCAGTGCCGCGGCGCGGACTGAGCAGTACTTC
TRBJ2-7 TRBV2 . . CASREGRDEQYF TGTGCCAGCAGGGAGGGCCGCGACGAGCAGTACTTC
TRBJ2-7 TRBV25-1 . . CASSDRGYEQYF TGTGCCAGCAGTGACAGGGGTTACGAGCAGTACTTC
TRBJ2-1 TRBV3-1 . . CASSAVGLVYNEQFF TGTGCCAGCAGCGCTGTTGGGTTGGTTTACAATGAGCAGTTCTTC
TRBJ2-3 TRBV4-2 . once CASSQENSGAGRIPRSTDTQYF TGTGCCAGCAGCCAAGAAAATTCCGGTGCCGGGAGAATCCCTAGGAGCACAGATACGCAGTATTTT
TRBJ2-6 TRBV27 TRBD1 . CASSFVPGGSSGANVLTF TGTGCCAGCAGTTTTGTCCCAGGGGGAAGCTCTGGGGCCAACGTCCTGACTTTC
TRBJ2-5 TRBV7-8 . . CASSLGVHPGKETQYF TGTGCCAGCAGCTTAGGAGTGCACCCAGGGAAAGAGACCCAGTACTTC
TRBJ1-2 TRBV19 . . CASSLSGNYGYTF TGTGCCAGTAGTTTATCGGGGAACTATGGCTACACCTTC
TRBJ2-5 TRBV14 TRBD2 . CASSPRRQGLAAETQYF TGTGCCAGCAGCCCAAGGCGACAGGGACTAGCGGCAGAGACCCAGTACTTC
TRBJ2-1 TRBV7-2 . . CASRPSGGGYDEQFF TGTGCCAGCAGACCTAGTGGGGGAGGATACGATGAGCAGTTCTTC
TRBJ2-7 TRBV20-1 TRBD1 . CSARIPGQAWSEQYF TGCAGTGCTAGAATTCCGGGACAGGCTTGGAGTGAGCAGTACTTC
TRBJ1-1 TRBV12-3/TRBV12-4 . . CASRPRAASGAEAFF TGTGCCAGCAGACCTCGGGCTGCCAGTGGGGCTGAAGCTTTCTTT